Listed here are 27 T cell receptor beta chains from one sample, sequenced in a study of CD8+ T cells in alopecia areata. cDNA prepared by RNA extraction and subsequent reverse transcription served as the template for sequencing. TCRdb's copy holds only in-frame clones and misses some; the assay was immunoSEQ multiplex PCR. The repertoire holds some 120,000 clones, with around 50% as singletons. The sequenced sample was CD4+ T cells sorted from blood, obtained at week 0. These receptors came from a human donor with alopecia areata.

The chain carries TRBV18 and TRBJ2-7; perhaps TRBD1 as D (6 bases). Per germline, CDR1 KGHSH and CDR2 LQKENI. The CDR3 runs to 15 residues. Between the trimmed V and J ends, which lost 3 bases and 0 bases, there was a span of 12 bases. CDR3 coding DNA: TGTGCCAGCTCACCGAATTCGGACAGCTCCTACGAGCAGTACTTC. Encoded protein: CASSPNSDSSYEQYF. Looking up the rest from reference TRBV18 and TRBJ2-7 gives the full variable domain: NAGVMQNPRHLVRRRGQEARLRCSPMKGHSHVYWYRQLPEEGLKFMVYLQKENIIDESGMPKERFSAEFPKEGPSILRIQQVVRGDSAAYFCASSPNSDSSYEQYFGPGTRLTVT.

The rearrangement links TRBV5-1 to TRBJ2-7, with 8 bases fitting TRBD1. The CDR3 is 15 amino acids. V lost 4 bases, J lost 4 bases, and 10 bases stayed unmatched. Germline CDR1 reads SGHRS; CDR2 reads YFSETQ. CDR3 sequence (DNA): TGCGCCAGCAGCGTGACAGGGGAAAGGGTGTACGAGCAGTACTTC. It yields the protein CASSVTGERVYEQYF.

The chain employs TRBV6-5 and TRBJ1-2; TRBD1 is a possible D gene (6 bases). Trimming shortened V by 6 bases and J by 6 bases, and 14 bases separated the two germline ends. The CDR3 is made up of 13 amino acids. From germline, CDR1 is MNHEY and CDR2 SVGAGI. CDR3 bases: TGTGCCAGCAGGCGACAGGTAGTCGATGGCTACACCTTC. It translates to CASRRQVVDGYTF.

V is TRBV5-6 and J is TRBJ2-7; D is perhaps TRBD1 or TRBD2 (5 bases each). This CDR3 is 16 amino acids long. Looked up from germline, CDR1 is SGHDT and CDR2 is YYEEEE. V was pared by 0 bases and J by 0 bases, with 13 bases between. CDR3 protein: CASSLVPGRGSYEQYF. Written as DNA, the CDR3 is TGTGCCAGCAGCTTGGTTCCGGGACGAGGCTCCTACGAGCAGTACTTC.

The rearrangement links TRBV27 to TRBJ2-3, with TRBD2 matching over 14 bases. V lost 4 bases to trimming and J lost 4 bases; unmatched junction nucleotides: 4. CDR1 is MNHEY, CDR2 SMNVEV, per germline (reference sequence). The CDR3 runs to 16 residues. CDR3 residues: CASSSRLAGGADTQYF. CDR3 bases: TGTGCCAGCAGTTCCCGACTAGCGGGAGGGGCAGATACGCAGTATTTT.

This clone was detected only a few times. The V gene is TRBV4-2, the J gene TRBJ2-7; D ambiguous. The germline V gene has CDR1 LGHNA and CDR2 YNFKEQ. The V end lost 0 bases, the J end lost 3 bases, and 12 bases lay between the germline ends. The CDR3 is 15 residues long. The CDR3 loop is CASSQDRPNNYEQYF. CDR3 in DNA: TGTGCCAGCAGCCAAGATCGGCCGAACAACTACGAGCAGTACTTC.

The gene calls are TRBV9 and TRBJ2-7; no clear D. The germline V and J ends were trimmed by 0 bases and 1 base, with 11 bases remaining between them. The germline V gene has CDR1 SGDLS and CDR2 YYNGEE. The CDR3 consists of 15 residues. CDR3 nucleotides: TGTGCCAGCAGCGTAGGCCCAGACCCTTCCTACGAGCAGTACTTC. Amino acids: CASSVGPDPSYEQYF.

J is TRBJ1-2 and V is TRBV30; perhaps TRBD1 as D (5 bases). Germline lookup yields CDR1 GTSNPN and CDR2 SVGIG (reference sequence). Trimming took off 0 bases at V and 10 bases at J, with 9 bases between the two ends. The CDR3 runs 11 residues. Written as DNA, the CDR3 is TGTGCCTGGAGTGTGGGGGTTATCTACACCTTC. Residues: CAWSVGVIYTF.

This clone was seen only a few times. The gene calls are TRBV27 and TRBJ2-5; 8 positions agree with TRBD2. This CDR3 is built from 17 residues. Germline V gene data show CDR1 as MNHEY and CDR2 as SMNVEV (reference sequence). J lost 5 bases, V lost 3 bases, and 14 bases had no gene match. CDR3 bases: TGTGCCAGCAGTTTTAAGGCTAGCGGGTTAGGGGATGAGACCCAGTACTTC. As protein: CASSFKASGLGDETQYF.

This clone came up a few times. This chain connects TRBV30 to TRBJ1-1; D uncertain. Per the germline V gene, CDR1 is GTSNPN and CDR2 is SVGIG (reference sequence). This CDR3 contains 11 residues. V gave up 5 bases and J gave up 0 bases, with 4 bases separating them. CDR3: CAWRVNTEAFF. Here the CDR3 DNA reads TGTGCCTGGCGGGTGAACACTGAAGCTTTCTTT. Drawing the rest from reference TRBV30 and TRBJ1-1, the complete variable domain is SQTIHQWPATLVQPVGSPLSLECTVEGTSNPNLYWYRQAAGRGLQLLFYSVGIGQISSEVPQNLSASRPQDRQFILSSKKLLLSDSGFYLCAWRVNTEAFFGQGTRLTVV.

This clone was counted once. The rearrangement uses TRBV7-3 and TRBJ1-3; D not resolved. CDR3 size: 14 residues. Trimming cost V 2 bases and J 0 bases, with 5 bases left between them. From germline, CDR1 is SGHTA and CDR2 FQGTGA. Here the CDR3 DNA reads TGTGCCAGCAGCTTAGCGGGCTCTGGAAACACCATATATTTT. Amino acid sequence: CASSLAGSGNTIYF.

This clone ranks as medium-sized. Additional DNA sequences in this sample encode the identical CDR3. CDR3 in amino acids: CASSIAGWQGAQETQYF. The CDR3 DNA sequence: TGTGCCAGCAGTATTGCAGGTTGGCAGGGGGCTCAAGAGACCCAGTACTTC. The chain employs TRBV2 and TRBJ2-5, with 8 bases that match TRBD1. The CDR3 runs to 17 residues. J lost 2 bases, V lost 5 bases, and 13 bases had no gene match. Germline CDR1 SNHLY, CDR2 FYNNEI.

This clone showed up just a few times. V gene TRBV11-1 combines with J gene TRBJ1-2; TRBD1 is a possible D gene (5 bases). Germline CDR1 is SGHAT and CDR2 is FQDESV (reference sequence). The CDR3 has 12 residues. Deletions cut 5 bases from V and 8 bases from J, with 12 bases between. CDR3 loop: CASSRPGYGYTF. In nucleotides, the CDR3 is TGTGCCAGCAGCAGACCAGGGTACGGCTACACCTTC.

The chain couples TRBV6-6 to TRBJ2-3, with 10 bases that match TRBD2. The length of the CDR3 is 15 residues. Germline V gene sequence: CDR1 MNHNY, CDR2 SVGAGI (reference sequence). The J segment lost 3 bases and the V segment lost 6 bases, leaving 6 bases of the junction unmatched. The CDR3 is CASRLAGASTDTQYF. The CDR3 DNA follows: TGTGCCAGCAGGCTAGCGGGAGCGAGTACAGATACGCAGTATTTT.

This clone was seen once. The genes are TRBV29-1 and TRBJ1-2; D gene unclear. Germline V gene sequence: CDR1 SQVTM, CDR2 ANQGSEA. Between the trimmed V and J ends, which lost 3 bases and 4 bases, there was a span of 6 bases. This CDR3 contains 11 residues. In DNA, the CDR3 is TGCAGCGTTGATAGCGGCTATGGCTACACCTTC. The encoded protein is CSVDSGYGYTF.

V gene TRBV4-1 combines with J gene TRBJ1-2; no reliable D call. This CDR3 is built from 13 residues. Germline CDR1 MGHRA, CDR2 YSYEKL. The V gene lost 3 bases and the J gene lost 8 bases, with 13 bases spanning the gap. The CDR3 spells CASSQPAGRGYTF. DNA of the CDR3: TGCGCCAGCAGCCAGCCAGCCGGGAGGGGCTACACCTTC.

This clone has just a few counts. The chain has TRBV19 and TRBJ2-2; D ambiguous. Germline V gene data show CDR1 as LNHDA and CDR2 as SQIVND (reference sequence). This CDR3 is 14 amino acids long. V lost 3 bases, J lost 6 bases, and 11 bases lay in between. CDR3 loop: CASSMLLPAGELFF. As DNA, the CDR3 is TGTGCCAGTAGTATGTTACTACCGGCCGGGGAGCTGTTTTTT.

This rearrangement joins TRBV2 to TRBJ1-1; D call uncertain. The germline V gene encodes CDR1 SNHLY and CDR2 FYNNEI. The V and J ends lost 6 bases and 2 bases respectively, with 10 bases between them. This CDR3 region has 13 residues. For the CDR3, the DNA is TGTGCCAGCAGACTTCGACCAAACACTGAAGCTTTCTTT. It is translated as CASRLRPNTEAFF.

This clone turned up a few times. This chain links TRBV5-1 with TRBJ2-4; D gene ambiguous. Trimming cost V 4 bases and J 1 base, with 6 bases left between them. CDR1 and CDR2 (germline): SGHRS, YFSETQ. CDR3 length equals 13 residues. CDR3 in DNA: TGCGCCAGCAGCGGGCAGGCCAAAAACATTCAGTACTTC. Protein: CASSGQAKNIQYF.

The chain combines TRBV7-3 with TRBJ2-5; TRBD1 is a possible D gene (5 bases). The CDR3 loop spans 15 amino acids. Germline values: CDR1 SGHTA, CDR2 FQGTGA. Deletions cut 5 bases from V and 4 bases from J, with 17 bases between. CDR3 coding DNA: TGTGCCAGCAGCCCGTCAAGGGGCTTGGGAGAGACCCAGTACTTC. This encodes CASSPSRGLGETQYF.

As for this clone: The identical CDR3 is also encoded by other nucleotide sequences in the sample. The chain couples TRBV5-1 to TRBJ2-2; 10 bases match TRBD1. This CDR3 region has 13 residues. Germline V gene sequence: CDR1 SGHRS, CDR2 YFSETQ. V gave up 5 bases and J gave up 6 bases; unmatched junction bases: 1. CDR3 nucleotides: TGCGCCAGCAGAGGACAGGGGGCCGGGGAGCTGTTTTTT. Protein sequence: CASRGQGAGELFF.

The chain carries TRBV6-6 and TRBJ2-3, with D tentatively TRBD2 (6 bases). Trimming removed 5 bases at V and 7 bases at J, with 16 bases between. The CDR3 length is 14 residues. Germline V gene data show CDR1 as MNHNY and CDR2 as SVGAGI (reference sequence). CDR3 DNA sequence: TGTGCCAGCAGTGCAAACGGGGGAGTAAATACGCAGTATTTT. Translation gives CASSANGGVNTQYF.

This clone has only a few counts. CDR3 nucleotides: TGCGCCAGCCGCCGCGACAGGACGGGGAACACTGAAGCTTTCTTT. Its protein product is CASRRDRTGNTEAFF. The chain carries TRBV5-1 and TRBJ1-1; tentative D call: TRBD1 (6 bases). CDR3 length: 15 residues. Germline lookup yields CDR1 SGHRS and CDR2 YFSETQ. Trimming took 7 bases from V and 1 from J, leaving 17 bases between them.

This clone has only a few counts. This chain uses TRBV25-1 with TRBJ1-6, with D maybe TRBD1 (5 bases). CDR3 length: 14 residues. Trimming left V 7 bases short and J 9 bases short, with 16 bases between. Germline assignment: CDR1 MGHDK and CDR2 SYGVNS. The CDR3 DNA sequence: TGTGCCAGCACAGTGGGGGGTCTTGGTTCACCCCTCCACTTT. This encodes CASTVGGLGSPLHF.

The chain uses TRBV29-1 and TRBJ2-7; D is possibly TRBD2 (5 bases). CDR3 length: 13 residues. The germline V gene encodes CDR1 SQVTM and CDR2 ANQGSEA. Trimming took 7 bases from V and 6 from J, leaving 19 bases between them. The CDR3 DNA is TGCAGCGCCTCGGGCCGGGGTTTGAGCGAGCAGTACTTC. Encoded protein: CSASGRGLSEQYF.

This sequence joins TRBV9 and TRBJ2-7; D uncertain. Looked up from germline, CDR1 is SGDLS and CDR2 is YYNGEE. The CDR3 is 15 amino acids. The V and J ends lost 4 bases and 2 bases respectively, with 16 bases between them. This chain's CDR3 is CASSPAGDKTYEQYF. The DNA for the CDR3 is TGTGCCAGCAGCCCAGCCGGAGACAAGACCTACGAGCAGTACTTC.

The chain joins TRBV5-1 to TRBJ2-3, with D unclear. There are 12 residues in the CDR3. Germline CDR1 is SGHRS and CDR2 is YFSETQ. Trimming removed 0 bases from V and 4 bases from J, with 3 bases in between. The CDR3 reads CASSLGSDTQYF. The CDR3 DNA follows: TGCGCCAGCAGCTTGGGATCAGATACGCAGTATTTT.